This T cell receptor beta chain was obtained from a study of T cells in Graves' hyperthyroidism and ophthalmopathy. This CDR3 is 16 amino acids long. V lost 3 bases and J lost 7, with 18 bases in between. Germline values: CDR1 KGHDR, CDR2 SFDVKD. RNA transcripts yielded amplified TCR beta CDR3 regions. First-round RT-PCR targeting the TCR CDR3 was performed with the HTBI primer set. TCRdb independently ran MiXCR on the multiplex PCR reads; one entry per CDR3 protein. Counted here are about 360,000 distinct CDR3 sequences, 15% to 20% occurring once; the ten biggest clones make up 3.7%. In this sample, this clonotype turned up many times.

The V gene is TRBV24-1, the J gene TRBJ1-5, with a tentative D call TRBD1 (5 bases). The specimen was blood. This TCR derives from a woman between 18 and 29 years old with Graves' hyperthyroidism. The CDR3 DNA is TGTGCCACCAGTGATCCAGGGAGAGCGGGTGGCCAGCCCCAGCATTTT. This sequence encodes CATSDPGRAGGQPQHF.